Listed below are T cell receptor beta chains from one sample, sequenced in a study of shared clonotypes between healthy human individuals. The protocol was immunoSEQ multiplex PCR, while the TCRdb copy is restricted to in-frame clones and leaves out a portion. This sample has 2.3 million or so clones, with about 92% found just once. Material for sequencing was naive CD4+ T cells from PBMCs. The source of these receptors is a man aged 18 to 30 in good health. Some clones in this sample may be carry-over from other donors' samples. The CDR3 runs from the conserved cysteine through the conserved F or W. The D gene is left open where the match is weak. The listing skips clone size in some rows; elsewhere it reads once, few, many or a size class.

TGTGCCAGTAGTCGGACAGCCAGTAACTATGGCTACACCTTC CASSRTASNYGYTF once TRBJ1-2 - TRBV19
TGTGCCAGCAGCTTAGATCGGTGGAGGGCCAACTATGGCTACACCTTC CASSLDRWRANYGYTF - TRBJ1-2 - TRBV11-2
TGCGCCAGCAGCCCCCTAGCGTATCTTGACACCGGGGAGCTGTTTTTT CASSPLAYLDTGELFF - TRBJ2-2 - TRBV4-1
TGTGCCAGCAGCGTAGGGCAGGGAAGCGATACGCAGTATTTT CASSVGQGSDTQYF - TRBJ2-3 - TRBV9
TGTGCCAGCAGCCCGGGACAGATTACCTACGAGCAGTACTTC CASSPGQITYEQYF - TRBJ2-7 TRBD1 TRBV5-4
TGTGCCAGCAGAGGGGGCCCCGAGCAGGAGTACTTC CASRGGPEQEYF - TRBJ2-7 TRBD1 TRBV28
TGCGCCAGCCGTTCTCCGGGTCGTGATTTTAACGAGCAGTACTTC CASRSPGRDFNEQYF - TRBJ2-7 - TRBV5-1
TGTGCCTGGAGTGTTCAGGGGGCCGGGGAGCTGTTTTTT CAWSVQGAGELFF - TRBJ2-2 TRBD1 TRBV30
TGTGCCAGCAGCACGGGACTGGCAATTTACAATGAGCAGTTCTTC CASSTGLAIYNEQFF - TRBJ2-1 - TRBV5-4
TGTGCCTGGACCGGGGGCTACGAGCAGTACTTC CAWTGGYEQYF once TRBJ2-7 - TRBV30
TGTGCCAGCTCACGGGGACAGGGGGTTTACTACGAGCAGTACTTC CASSRGQGVYYEQYF once TRBJ2-7 TRBD1 TRBV18
TGTGCCAGCAGCGGGCGTACAGGGTCTGAGACCCAGTACTTC CASSGRTGSETQYF - TRBJ2-5 - TRBV7-2
TGCGCCAGCAGCCATGGGGGGGCTAGCAATCAGCCCCAGCATTTT CASSHGGASNQPQHF - TRBJ1-5 - TRBV4-1
TGTGCCATCAGTGAGTCCATGCTAGCGTTGTCCGCCAATGAGCAGTTCTTC CAISESMLALSANEQFF - TRBJ2-1 - TRBV10-3
TGTGCCAGCAGCCTCACAGGGGACGGTGAAAAACTGTTTTTT CASSLTGDGEKLFF - TRBJ1-4 TRBD1 TRBV7-9
TGTGCCAGCAGTGCCTCCGGGACAGGGACGGAGACCCAGTACTTC CASSASGTGTETQYF - TRBJ2-5 TRBD1 TRBV6-5
TGTGCCAGCAGTTTGCGTGGAACCAATCAGCCCCAGCATTTT CASSLRGTNQPQHF once TRBJ1-5 - TRBV28
TGTGCCAGCACGTGGGGACAGGGGGGAAATGGCTACACCTTC CASTWGQGGNGYTF - TRBJ1-2 TRBD1 TRBV6-1
TGCGCCAGCAGTTCAGGGGGCCCCAATCAGCCCCAGCATTTT CASSSGGPNQPQHF - TRBJ1-5 TRBD1 TRBV5-1
TGTGCCAGCAAAGGAGCTCTTTCCAACAGGAACACGCAGTATTTT CASKGALSNRNTQYF - TRBJ2-3 - TRBV28
TGTGCCAGCAGTGAAGCGCCGCTCTACAGCTCCTACGAGCAGTACTTC CASSEAPLYSSYEQYF - TRBJ2-7 - TRBV6-1
TGTGCCAGCAGTGGACCGACAGGGAATGGCTACACCTTC CASSGPTGNGYTF - TRBJ1-2 TRBD1 TRBV27
TGTGCCAGCAGCCCCGGCCCTATGAACACTGAAGCTTTCTTT CASSPGPMNTEAFF few TRBJ1-1 - TRBV7-9
TGTGCCAGCGGTTCCTCCGGGGCCCAAATTACCTACGAGCAGTACTTC CASGSSGAQITYEQYF - TRBJ2-7 - TRBV28
TGTGCCAGCAGTCGCGCCTCCCCCTCCTACGAGCAGTACTTC CASSRASPSYEQYF - TRBJ2-7 - TRBV28
TGTGCCAGCAGTGTGGGACCGGCTAGCAATCAGCCCCAGCATTTT CASSVGPASNQPQHF - TRBJ1-5 - TRBV6-1
TGTGCCAGCACCAATAGGGGCGGCTTGTCCACTGAAGCTTTCTTT CASTNRGGLSTEAFF - TRBJ1-1 - TRBV5-4
TGTGCCAGCAGCCAAGGGGCCAGGGCCCAGCATTTT CASSQGARAQHF - TRBJ1-5 - TRBV14
TGTGCCAGCAGCTCCACCCGGGACAATGAGCAGTTCTTC CASSSTRDNEQFF - TRBJ2-1 - TRBV9
TGTGCCAGCAGCTCTACTCGGGACAAACCCGGGGAGCTGTTTTTT CASSSTRDKPGELFF - TRBJ2-2 - TRBV9
TGTGCCAGCAGCTTAGGACTAGCGGGAGGCGGGGGCACAGATACGCAGTATTTT CASSLGLAGGGGTDTQYF - TRBJ2-3 TRBD2 TRBV11-3
TGTGCCTGGAGGGACAGCCTTTCCACCGGGGAGCTGTTTTTT CAWRDSLSTGELFF - TRBJ2-2 - TRBV30
TGTGCCAGCAGCCGCGGGGGTTTCAATCAGCCCCAGCATTTT CASSRGGFNQPQHF - TRBJ1-5 - TRBV28
TGTGCCAGCAGCTTTACGACAGGGAGGATTTACAATGAGCAGTTCTTC CASSFTTGRIYNEQFF - TRBJ2-1 - TRBV5-4
TGTGCCAGCAGCCCTACCCCACTAGCGGGAACCACAGATACGCAGTATTTT CASSPTPLAGTTDTQYF - TRBJ2-3 TRBD2 TRBV27
TGTGCCAGCAGCTTAGATGGGCAGGGGAGCAATCAGCCCCAGCATTTT CASSLDGQGSNQPQHF - TRBJ1-5 - TRBV11-2
TGTGCCACCAGCGTACCTAGCGGCAAGCAGTTCTTC CATSVPSGKQFF - TRBJ2-1 TRBD2 TRBV15
TGTGCCATCAAAGGACAGGGGGAGACCCAGTACTTC CAIKGQGETQYF - TRBJ2-5 TRBD1 TRBV10-3